This T cell receptor (beta chain) was sequenced during a study of blood T cell repertoires in COVID-19 (dated by TCRdb to about 2020). Describing the broader study: The collaborator samples originated in the United States, Italy and Spain and spanned the acute and convalescent phases of COVID-19. The material from the prospective study consisted of cDNA or gDNA derived from T cells, B-cell-depleted T cells, or PBMCs. The dataset comprised deeply sampled blood TCRbeta repertoires from subjects exposed to, actively infected with, or recovered from COVID-19. The repertoires were released in a freely available public database intended as a resource for research on the immune response to SARS-CoV-2. Samples were obtained from the ongoing ImmuneRACE study (first 160 participants) and from 1,254 subjects provided by 6 global collaborators. Sample metadata almost always included a de-identified subject ID, COVID-19 status, age in years and sex. Where available, HLA class I and class II types were obtained from metadata supplied by the sample provider rather than from assay-based typing.

Summary of the overall study and its limitations: How much clinical and demographic metadata was included differed by source and by participant, and the metadata was provided uncurated.

One collaborating source in Seattle enrolled patients during active infection and followed them longitudinally through the course of disease. Whole blood was collected in K2EDTA tubes by collaborating institutions according to the institutions' own protocols. For TCRbeta analysis, collaborators shipped samples in one of three forms: frozen whole blood, isolated PBMCs, or DNA extracted from either of those sample types. TCRbeta CDR3 regions were amplified from genomic DNA by means of the immunoSEQ Assay, a bias-controlled multiplex PCR. Per the original workflow: The number of nucleated cells in each sample was estimated from the amplification of reference gene primers within the assay. To quantify the absolute abundance of each unique TCRbeta CDR3 rearrangement, sequence reads were collapsed and filtered. For each sample, productive Simpson clonality was calculated as the square root of Simpson's diversity index over productive rearrangements. TCRdb retrieved this table from immuneACCESS and kept in-frame rearrangements only. Not all clones are present; in checked studies, unresolved V genes account for under half, and no reason is known for the remainder. The V and J calls and clone size come from that table; D and trimming were worked out from the DNA. The sample table holds fewer than 350,000 clones, of which about nine tenths were seen once. Approximately 12% of the sample belongs to the ten largest clones.

As regards this clone: What this receptor recognizes is not known. Nothing much larger sits one base from this clone, and base qualities are not available.

Specimen: peripheral blood. This sequence was found in a woman aged 25 to 39 with COVID-19, enrolled during active disease.

CDR3 region: CASSERRQIGNTIYF. DNA sequence: TGTGCCAGCAGTGAGCGTAGACAAATCGGAAACACCATATATTTT. The chain joins TRBV2 to TRBJ1-3; there is no confident call for the D gene. Reading the germline V gene gives CDR1 SNHLY and CDR2 FYNNEI. The CDR3 sequence holds 15 residues, the cysteine and phenylalanine included. This entry keeps only the CDR3 DNA: 45 bases, framed from base 1. V lost 3 bases and J lost 4 bases; the stretch between them is 13 bases long.